This TCR beta chain was recovered during a study of blood T cells in healthy people across ages. This clonotype has just a few counts. A second PCR of roughly 7 to 11 cycles used a sample-barcoded 5' primer and a J-beta primer mix. Researchers report that a template-switch adaptor with 12 random nucleotides tagged each cDNA molecule. TCRdb reprocessed the 5' RACE reads via MiXCR and lists one record per CDR3 protein. The sample includes 630,000 or so distinct CDR3 sequences, about 32% of them seen just once. Germline values: CDR1 DFQATT, CDR2 SNEGSKA (reference sequence). V was shortened by 1 base and J by 2 bases, with 15 bases between the two germline ends. The CDR3 runs to 16 residues.

Input material: blood. The TCR was taken from a woman of 80 years or more in good health. The chain uses TRBV20-1 and TRBJ1-5; no clear D. The CDR3 region has the DNA TGCAGTGCTAGAGTCGACGGGAGAGGCGGCAATCAGCCCCAGCATTTT. The encoded protein is CSARVDGRGGNQPQHF.